Shown below are 18 T cell receptor beta chains from a single sample sequenced in a study of cytomegalovirus exposure and HLA in healthy donors. Amplification used 60 Vbeta primers and 13 Jbeta primers. Sequencing used immunoSEQ multiplex PCR; TCRdb keeps in-frame clones, though not all of them. This table has about 200,000 clones, 65% to 80% appearing once. Material: PBMCs. Receptors were obtained from a woman in her thirties in good health and CMV-seropositive.

The chain couples TRBV7-2 to TRBJ1-1; maybe TRBD1 (6 bases). V dropped 3 bases and J dropped 6 bases, with 11 bases sitting between them. This CDR3 is 13 amino acids long. Germline V lookup: CDR1 SGHTA, CDR2 FQGNSA. Here the CDR3 DNA reads TGTGCCAGCAGCTTTATGGGGGCCCCTGAAGCTTTCTTT. Its translation is CASSFMGAPEAFF.

DNA of the CDR3: TGTGCCAGCAGCTTGGGGCCCCGAAGCAATCAGCCCCAGCATTTT. Its translation is CASSLGPRSNQPQHF. The J gene is TRBJ1-5, the V gene TRBV5-5, with D hard to call. Trimming shortened V by 0 bases and J by 1 base, and 8 bases separated the two germline ends. This CDR3 spans 15 amino acids. The germline gives CDR1 SGHKS, CDR2 YYEKEE (reference sequence).

This clone showed up just a few times. The chain joins TRBV29-1 to TRBJ2-7; D may be TRBD2 (6 bases). The V end was cut by 6 bases, the J end by 0 bases, with 12 bases between. Germline V lookup: CDR1 SQVTM, CDR2 ANQGSEA. The CDR3 extends over 13 amino acids. In nucleotides, the CDR3 is TGCAGCGTCGGAGGGGCCACCTCCTACGAGCAGTACTTC. Protein: CSVGGATSYEQYF.

This clone was detected a few times. This chain joins TRBV10-3 and TRBJ1-6; the match to TRBD1 covers 12 bases. This CDR3 contains 19 residues. Germline trimming cut 6 bases from V and 7 bases from J; bases unmatched to any gene: 16. Germline CDR1 is ENHRY and CDR2 is SYGVKD. The CDR3 DNA reads as TGTGCCATCAGCCACACCGGGACAGGGGGCTTTGGTCTAAATTCACCCCTCCACTTT. This gives the protein CAISHTGTGGFGLNSPLHF.

This sequence joins TRBV4-1 and TRBJ2-3; 11 bases align to TRBD2. The CDR3 runs to 16 residues. In germline, CDR1 is MGHRA, CDR2 YSYEKL. J gave up 4 bases and V 1 base, and 4 bases lay outside the gene matches. CDR3 region: CASSQGLAGGPDTQYF. The CDR3 bases are TGCGCCAGCAGCCAAGGCCTAGCGGGGGGTCCAGATACGCAGTATTTT.

This clone was observed a single time. V gene TRBV4-2 combines with J gene TRBJ1-2; no reliable D call. V dropped 0 bases and J dropped 0 bases, with 8 bases sitting between them. This CDR3 comprises 15 residues. Germline lookup yields CDR1 LGHNA and CDR2 YNFKEQ. CDR3: CASSQDLSTNYGYTF. CDR3 coding DNA: TGTGCCAGCAGCCAAGATTTGTCAACTAACTATGGCTACACCTTC.

In its sample, this clone was seen a few times. This chain links TRBV21-1 with TRBJ1-1; TRBD1 is the table's D call and was not checked against the DNA. TRBV21-1 is a listed pseudogene. This CDR3 contains 15 residues. For the CDR3, the DNA is TGTGCCAGCAGTGAGACAGGGCGAGAAGGCACTGAAGCTTTCTTT. Encoded protein: CASSETGREGTEAFF.

J is TRBJ2-1 and V is TRBV6-5; D is possibly TRBD2 (6 bases). The germline V gene has CDR1 MNHEY and CDR2 SVGAGI. V lost 2 bases and J 10 bases, leaving 15 bases between the germline ends. The CDR3 contains 14 residues. This chain's CDR3 is CASSYTSPSMEQFF. The CDR3 coding sequence is TGTGCCAGCAGTTACACTAGCCCGTCCATGGAGCAGTTCTTC.

This clone has more than one count but fewer than ten. The V gene is TRBV2, the J gene TRBJ1-6; maybe TRBD1 (6 bases). This CDR3 is 15 amino acids long. From germline, CDR1 is SNHLY and CDR2 FYNNEI. V lost 4 bases and J 7 bases, leaving 14 bases between the germline ends. The CDR3 bases are TGTGCCAGCAGTGCCCTAGACAGGCGCAATTCACCCCTCCACTTT. The encoded protein is CASSALDRRNSPLHF. Using reference TRBV2 and TRBJ1-6 for the parts outside the CDR3, the full variable domain is EPEVTQTPSHQVTQMGQEVILRCVPISNHLYFYWYRQILGQKVEFLVSFYNNEISEKSEIFDDQFSVERPDGSNFTLKIRSTKLEDSAMYFCASSALDRRNSPLHFGNGTRLTVT.

V gene TRBV4-3 combines with J gene TRBJ2-7, with 11 positions matching TRBD1. Germline V gives CDR1 LGHNA, CDR2 YSLEER. The ends lost 0 bases at V and 7 bases at J; junction bases unmatched: 8. CDR3 length equals 16 residues. The chain's CDR3 is CASSQDRDRGAREQYF. The DNA for the CDR3 is TGCGCCAGCAGCCAAGATAGGGACAGGGGGGCGCGGGAGCAGTACTTC.

The rearrangement uses TRBV7-2 and TRBJ1-5; D not resolved. Germline V gene sequence: CDR1 SGHTA, CDR2 FQGNSA. V was cut by 5 bases and J by 7 bases, with 9 bases left in between. The CDR3 covers 12 residues. This CDR3 reads CASSTTRQPQHF. CDR3 bases: TGTGCCAGCAGCACCACCAGGCAGCCCCAGCATTTT.

The chain is built from TRBV9 and TRBJ2-2; no definite D call. Germline loops: CDR1 SGDLS, CDR2 YYNGEE. V was trimmed by 1 base and J by 5 bases, leaving 9 bases between them. The CDR3 contains 14 residues. The CDR3 DNA is TGTGCCAGCAGCGTATTTAGTGCTACCGGGGAGCTGTTTTTT. Translated: CASSVFSATGELFF.

The chain carries TRBV6-1 and TRBJ2-1, with TRBD2 matching over 8 bases. The CDR3 is 15 amino acids. V was pared by 3 bases and J by 2 bases, with 3 bases of the junction left unmatched. The germline CDR1 and CDR2 sequences are MNHNS and SASEGT. CDR3 nucleotide sequence: TGTGCCAGCAGTGAGCGGGGGGCGCCCTACAATGAGCAGTTCTTC. It is translated as CASSERGAPYNEQFF.

The V call is TRBV4-1, the J call TRBJ2-1, with 10 bases identical to TRBD2. The CDR3 loop spans 15 amino acids. The V segment lost 1 base and the J segment 4 bases; nucleotides outside the gene matches: 1. The germline CDR1 and CDR2 sequences are MGHRA and YSYEKL. The CDR3 here is CASSQGTSGYNEQFF. The CDR3 coding sequence is TGCGCCAGCAGCCAAGGGACTAGCGGTTACAATGAGCAGTTCTTC.

The genes are TRBV15 and TRBJ2-7; D may be TRBD1 (6 bases). V was trimmed by 0 bases and J by 0 bases, leaving 9 bases between them. Germline V gene data show CDR1 as LNHNV and CDR2 as YYDKDF (reference sequence). CDR3 length: 15 amino acids. This chain's CDR3 is CATSRDRDISYEQYF. The CDR3 DNA is TGTGCCACCAGCAGAGATCGGGACATCTCCTACGAGCAGTACTTC. Based on the CDR3 plus reference TRBV15 and TRBJ2-7, the full variable domain is DAMVIQNPRYQVTQFGKPVTLSCSQTLNHNVMYWYQQKSSQAPKLLFHYYDKDFNNEADTPDNFQSRRPNTSFCFLDIRSPGLGDTAMYLCATSRDRDISYEQYFGPGTRLTVT.

Points on this clone: The identical CDR3 is also encoded by other nucleotide sequences in the sample. This chain uses TRBV5-1 with TRBJ1-1; D is unclear. Germline-derived CDR1 and CDR2 are SGHRS and YFSETQ. The V end lost 0 bases, the J end lost 0 bases, and 6 bases lay between the germline ends. CDR3 length: 14 residues. The CDR3 spells CASSLDSMNTEAFF. The CDR3 DNA reads as TGCGCCAGCAGCTTGGACAGTATGAACACTGAAGCTTTCTTT.

The genes are TRBV19 and TRBJ2-7; tentatively, D is TRBD1 (6 bases). Germline-derived CDR1 and CDR2 are LNHDA and SQIVND (reference sequence). This CDR3 is built from 12 residues. V was cut by 6 bases and J by 6 bases, with 12 bases left in between. CDR3: CASRDSYFEQYF. Written as DNA, the CDR3 is TGTGCCAGTAGGGACAGCTACTTCGAGCAGTACTTC.

This rearrangement joins TRBV19 to TRBJ1-1; TRBD1 aligns across 9 bases. The J segment lost 3 bases and the V segment lost 2 bases, leaving 7 bases of the junction unmatched. The CDR3 has 16 residues. Germline V lookup: CDR1 LNHDA, CDR2 SQIVND (reference sequence). CDR3: CASSIIVGDRDTEAFF. CDR3 DNA: TGTGCCAGTAGTATAATAGTCGGGGACAGGGACACTGAAGCTTTCTTT.